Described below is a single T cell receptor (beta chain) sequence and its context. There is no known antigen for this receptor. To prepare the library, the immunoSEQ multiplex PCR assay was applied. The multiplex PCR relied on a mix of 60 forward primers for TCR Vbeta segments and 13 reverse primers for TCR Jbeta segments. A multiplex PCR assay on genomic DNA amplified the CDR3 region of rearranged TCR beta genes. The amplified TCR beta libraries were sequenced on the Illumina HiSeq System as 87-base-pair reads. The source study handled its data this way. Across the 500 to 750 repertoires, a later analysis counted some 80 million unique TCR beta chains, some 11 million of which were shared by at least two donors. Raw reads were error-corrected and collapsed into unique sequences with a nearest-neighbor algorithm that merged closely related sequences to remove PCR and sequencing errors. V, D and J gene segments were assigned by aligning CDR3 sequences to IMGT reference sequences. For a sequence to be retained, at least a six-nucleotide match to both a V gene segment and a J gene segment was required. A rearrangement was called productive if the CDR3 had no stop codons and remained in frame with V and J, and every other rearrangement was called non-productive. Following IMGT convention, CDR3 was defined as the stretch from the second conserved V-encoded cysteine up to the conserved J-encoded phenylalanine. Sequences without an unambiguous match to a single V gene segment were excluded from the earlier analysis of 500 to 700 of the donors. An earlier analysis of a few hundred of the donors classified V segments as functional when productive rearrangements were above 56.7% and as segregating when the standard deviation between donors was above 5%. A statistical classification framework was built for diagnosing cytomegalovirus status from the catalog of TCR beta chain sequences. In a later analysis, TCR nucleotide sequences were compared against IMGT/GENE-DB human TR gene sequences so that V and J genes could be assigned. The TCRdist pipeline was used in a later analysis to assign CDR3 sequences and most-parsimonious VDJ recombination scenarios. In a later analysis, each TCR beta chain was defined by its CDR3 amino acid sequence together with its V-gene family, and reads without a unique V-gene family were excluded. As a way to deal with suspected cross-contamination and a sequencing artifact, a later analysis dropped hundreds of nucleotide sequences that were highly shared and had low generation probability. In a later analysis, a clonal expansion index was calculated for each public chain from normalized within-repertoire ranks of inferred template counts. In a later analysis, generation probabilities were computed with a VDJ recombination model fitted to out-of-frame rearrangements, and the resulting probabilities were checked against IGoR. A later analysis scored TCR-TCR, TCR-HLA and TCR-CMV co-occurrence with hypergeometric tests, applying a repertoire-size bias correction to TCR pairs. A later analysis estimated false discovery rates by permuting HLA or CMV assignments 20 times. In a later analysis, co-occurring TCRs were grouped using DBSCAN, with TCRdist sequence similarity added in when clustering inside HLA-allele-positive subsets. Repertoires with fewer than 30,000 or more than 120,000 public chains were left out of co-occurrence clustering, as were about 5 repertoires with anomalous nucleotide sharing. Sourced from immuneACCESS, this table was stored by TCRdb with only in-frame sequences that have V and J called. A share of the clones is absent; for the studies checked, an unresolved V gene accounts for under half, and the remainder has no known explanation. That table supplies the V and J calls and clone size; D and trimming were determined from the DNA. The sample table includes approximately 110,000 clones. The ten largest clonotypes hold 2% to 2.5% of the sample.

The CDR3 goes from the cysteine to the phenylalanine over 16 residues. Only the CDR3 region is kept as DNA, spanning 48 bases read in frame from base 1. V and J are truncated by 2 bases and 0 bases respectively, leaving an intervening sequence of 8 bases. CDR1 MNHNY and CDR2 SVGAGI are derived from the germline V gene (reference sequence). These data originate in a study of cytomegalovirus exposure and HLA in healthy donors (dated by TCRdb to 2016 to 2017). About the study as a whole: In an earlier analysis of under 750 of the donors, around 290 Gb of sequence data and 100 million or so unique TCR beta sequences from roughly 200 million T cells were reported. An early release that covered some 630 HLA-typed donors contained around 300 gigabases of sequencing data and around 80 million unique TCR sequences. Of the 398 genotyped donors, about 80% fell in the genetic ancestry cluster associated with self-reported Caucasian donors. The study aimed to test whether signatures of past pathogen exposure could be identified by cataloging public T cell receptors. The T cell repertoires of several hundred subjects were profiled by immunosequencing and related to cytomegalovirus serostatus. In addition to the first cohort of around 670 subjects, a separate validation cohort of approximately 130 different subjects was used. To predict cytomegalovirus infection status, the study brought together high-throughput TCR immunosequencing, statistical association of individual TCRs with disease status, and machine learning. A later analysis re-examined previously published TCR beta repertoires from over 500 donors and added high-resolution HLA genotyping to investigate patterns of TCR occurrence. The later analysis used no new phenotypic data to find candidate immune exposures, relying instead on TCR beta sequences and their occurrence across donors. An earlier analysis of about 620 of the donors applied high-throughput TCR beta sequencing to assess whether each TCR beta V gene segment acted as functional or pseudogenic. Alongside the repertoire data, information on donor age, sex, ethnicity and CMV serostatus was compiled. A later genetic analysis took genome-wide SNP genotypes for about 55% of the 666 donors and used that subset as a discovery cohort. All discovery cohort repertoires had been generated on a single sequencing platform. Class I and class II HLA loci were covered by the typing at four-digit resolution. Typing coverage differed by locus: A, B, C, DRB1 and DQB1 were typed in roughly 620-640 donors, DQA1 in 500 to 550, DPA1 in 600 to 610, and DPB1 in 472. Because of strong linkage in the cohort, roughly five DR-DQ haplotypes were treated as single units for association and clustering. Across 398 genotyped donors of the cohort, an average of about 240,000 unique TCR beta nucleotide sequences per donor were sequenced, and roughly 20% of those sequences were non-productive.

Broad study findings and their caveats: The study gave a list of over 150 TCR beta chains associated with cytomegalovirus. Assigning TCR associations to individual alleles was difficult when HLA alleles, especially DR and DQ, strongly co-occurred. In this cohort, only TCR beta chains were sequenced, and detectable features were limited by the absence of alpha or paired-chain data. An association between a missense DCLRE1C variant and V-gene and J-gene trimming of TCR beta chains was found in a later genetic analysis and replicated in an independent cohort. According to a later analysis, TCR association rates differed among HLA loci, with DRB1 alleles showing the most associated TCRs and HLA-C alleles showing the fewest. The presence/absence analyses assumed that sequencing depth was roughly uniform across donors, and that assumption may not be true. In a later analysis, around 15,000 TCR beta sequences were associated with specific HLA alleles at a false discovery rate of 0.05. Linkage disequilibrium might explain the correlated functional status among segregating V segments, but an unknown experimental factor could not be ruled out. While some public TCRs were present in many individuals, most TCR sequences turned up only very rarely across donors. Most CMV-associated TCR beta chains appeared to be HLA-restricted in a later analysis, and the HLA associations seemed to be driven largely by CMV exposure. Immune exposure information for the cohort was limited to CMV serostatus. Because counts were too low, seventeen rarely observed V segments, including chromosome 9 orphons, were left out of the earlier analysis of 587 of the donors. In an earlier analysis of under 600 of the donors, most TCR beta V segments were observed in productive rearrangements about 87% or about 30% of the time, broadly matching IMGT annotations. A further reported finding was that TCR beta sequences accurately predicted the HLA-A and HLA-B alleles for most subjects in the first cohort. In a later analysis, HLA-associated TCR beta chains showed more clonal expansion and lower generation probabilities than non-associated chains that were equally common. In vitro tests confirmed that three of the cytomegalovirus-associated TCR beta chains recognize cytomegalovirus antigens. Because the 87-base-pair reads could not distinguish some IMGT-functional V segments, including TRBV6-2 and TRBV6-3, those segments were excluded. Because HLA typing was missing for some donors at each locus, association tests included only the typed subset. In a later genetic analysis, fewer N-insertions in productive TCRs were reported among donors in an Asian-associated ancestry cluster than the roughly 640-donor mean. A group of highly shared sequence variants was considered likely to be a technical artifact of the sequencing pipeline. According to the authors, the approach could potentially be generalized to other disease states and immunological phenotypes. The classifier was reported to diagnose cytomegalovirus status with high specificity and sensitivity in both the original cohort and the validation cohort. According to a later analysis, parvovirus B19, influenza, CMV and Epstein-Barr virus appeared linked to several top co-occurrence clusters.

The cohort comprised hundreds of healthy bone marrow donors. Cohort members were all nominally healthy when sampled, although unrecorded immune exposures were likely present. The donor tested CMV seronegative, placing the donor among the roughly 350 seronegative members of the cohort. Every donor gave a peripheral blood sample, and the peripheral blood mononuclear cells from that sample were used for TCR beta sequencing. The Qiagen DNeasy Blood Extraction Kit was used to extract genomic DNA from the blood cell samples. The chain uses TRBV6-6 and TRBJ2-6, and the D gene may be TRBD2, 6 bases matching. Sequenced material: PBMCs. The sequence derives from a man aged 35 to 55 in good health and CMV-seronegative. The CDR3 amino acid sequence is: CASSYGGSSGANVLTF. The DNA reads TGTGCCAGCAGTTACGGAGGGAGCTCTGGGGCCAACGTCCTGACTTTC.